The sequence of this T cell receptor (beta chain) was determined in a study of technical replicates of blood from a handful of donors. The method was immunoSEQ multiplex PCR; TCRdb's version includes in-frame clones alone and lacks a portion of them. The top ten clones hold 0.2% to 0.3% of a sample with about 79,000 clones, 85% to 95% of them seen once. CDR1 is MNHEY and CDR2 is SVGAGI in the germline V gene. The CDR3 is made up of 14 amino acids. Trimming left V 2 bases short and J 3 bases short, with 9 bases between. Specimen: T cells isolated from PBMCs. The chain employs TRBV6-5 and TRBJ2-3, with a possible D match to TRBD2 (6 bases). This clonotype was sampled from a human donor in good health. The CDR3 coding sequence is TGTGCCAGCAGTTACGCGAGCGGGACAGATACGCAGTATTTT. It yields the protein CASSYASGTDTQYF.